The source of this TCR beta chain is a study of spatial heterogeneity in lung cancer. Study-level background: The count of detected beta-chain sequences consistently exceeded that of alpha-chain sequences. The library had UMIs, and each TCR and UMI pair averaged more than ten raw reads.

The CDR3 length is 17 residues. Germline CDR1 reads SQVTM; CDR2 reads ANQGSEA. J lost 0 bases, V lost 6 bases, and 12 bases had no gene match. Time point meaning: sample taken at primary tumor resection. Donors were around 70 untreated early-stage non-small cell lung cancer patients. This clonotype was picked up many times. TCRdb re-called the 5' RACE reads with MiXCR, one entry per CDR3 protein. The table has about 23,000 distinct CDR3 sequences, 3% to 3.5% seen once. This clonotype was sampled from a female donor with early-stage non-small cell lung cancer. Sequences were derived from PBMCs, sampled at surgery. The chain links TRBV29-1 to TRBJ1-5; 9 nucleotides line up with TRBD1. For the CDR3, the DNA is TGCAGCGTCATTATACAGGGGGCGCTTGGTAGCAATCAGCCCCAGCATTTT. This encodes CSVIIQGALGSNQPQHF.